This record looks at one T cell receptor (beta chain) sequence and its context. Its antigen target is currently unknown. No base qualities exist here, and no much larger clone lies one base off it. Each collaborating institution followed its own protocols to collect whole blood in K2EDTA tubes. For TCRbeta analysis, collaborators shipped samples in one of three forms: frozen whole blood, isolated PBMCs, or DNA extracted from either of those sample types. The data were obtained in a study of blood T cell repertoires in COVID-19 (TCRdb year 2020). In the study overall: The collaborator samples originated in the United States, Italy and Spain and spanned the acute and convalescent phases of COVID-19. The prospective study material was composed of cDNA or gDNA derived from T cells, B-cell-depleted T cells, or PBMCs. The sample metadata nearly always contained a de-identified subject ID, COVID-19 status, age in years and sex. Deeply sampled blood TCRbeta repertoires from subjects exposed to, actively infected with, or recovered from COVID-19 were included in the dataset. A freely available public database, intended as a resource for researchers studying the immune response to SARS-CoV-2, is where the repertoires were released. Where HLA class I and class II types were available, the types were taken from metadata supplied by the sample provider, not from assay-based typing. Samples came from the ongoing ImmuneRACE study (first 160 participants) plus 1,254 subjects from 6 global collaborators.

TCRbeta CDR3 regions were amplified from genomic DNA using the immunoSEQ Assay, a bias-controlled multiplex PCR. On the study's bioinformatics: The number of nucleated cells in each sample was estimated by amplification of reference gene primers within the assay. Sequence reads were collapsed and filtered to measure the absolute abundance of every unique TCRbeta CDR3 rearrangement. For each sample, productive Simpson clonality was calculated as the square root of Simpson's diversity index across productive rearrangements. Not all clones reach the TCRdb copy of this immuneACCESS table, which keeps in-frame sequences only. Checked studies attribute under half of the gap to unresolved V genes and leave the rest unexplained. V, J and clone size reflect that table, while D and trimming were determined from the DNA. The sample table contains 120,000 to 150,000 clones; only one count was recorded for about nine tenths of them. The ten top clones hold 1.5% to 2% of the sample.

On the study overall, not on this receptor specifically: Clinical and demographic metadata were provided uncurated, with the amount varying by source and participant.

Including the terminal cysteine and phenylalanine, the CDR3 comprises 16 residues. The kept DNA is CDR3 alone, 48 bases in frame from the first base. V gives up 2 bases and J gives up 0 bases, and the segment between their germline ends measures 11 bases. CDR1 SGHTA and CDR2 FQGNSA were looked up in the germline V gene. Material: peripheral blood. This sequence uses TRBV7-2 and TRBJ1-3; TRBD1 could be the D gene, as 6 bases match. The sequence was collected from a human donor in a cohort sampled during active COVID-19. The CDR3 sequence is CASSLMGHSSGNTIYF. The DNA sequence reads TGTGCCAGCAGCTTAATGGGACATAGCTCTGGAAACACCATATATTTT.